This entry describes one TCR beta chain. The antigen is not known. The CDR3 extends over 16 amino acids. The J segment lost 2 bases and the V segment lost 4 bases, leaving 8 bases of the junction unmatched. Germline loops: CDR1 SGHRS, CDR2 YFSETQ. The PCR was carried out with 60 Vbeta primers and 13 Jbeta primers. TCRdb's table, derived via immunoSEQ multiplex PCR, lists solely in-frame clones and lacks some. The sample carries fewer than 250,000 clones, 75% to 80% recorded once. The data belong to a study of cytomegalovirus exposure and HLA in healthy donors. Overall study findings and caveats: In a later analysis, DRB1 alleles had the most associated TCRs; HLA-C alleles the fewest. Using the classifier, cytomegalovirus status was reportedly diagnosed with high specificity and sensitivity. The study flagged some 170 TCR beta chains as cytomegalovirus-associated.

The sequencing sample was made of PBMCs. The sequence came from a young woman in good health and CMV-seropositive. V usage is TRBV5-1 and J usage is TRBJ2-3; the match to TRBD2 covers 9 bases. The CDR3 is CASSLSGRGATDTQYF. The CDR3 DNA sequence: TGCGCCAGCAGCCTTAGCGGGAGAGGAGCCACAGATACGCAGTATTTT.